Presented here are 13 T cell receptor beta chains from one specimen sequenced in a study of T cell responses to AZD1222 COVID-19 vaccine. TCRdb keeps only in-frame clones here, not all; method: immunoSEQ multiplex PCR. The table has approximately 150,000 clones, around 93% seen once. The sample here was peripheral blood, taken on day 0 of AZD1222 vaccination. These receptors were taken from an adult in good health.

The CDR3 loop reads CASSSSSWTSGSEETQYF. As DNA, the CDR3 is TGTGCCAGCAGTTCCTCTTCTTGGACGAGCGGGAGCGAAGAGACCCAGTACTTC. The chain carries TRBV28 and TRBJ2-5, with TRBD2 matching 8 bases. The J segment lost 3 bases and the V segment lost 4 bases, leaving 16 bases of the junction unmatched. Per the germline V gene, CDR1 is MDHEN and CDR2 is SYDVKM. CDR3 size: 18 residues.

This chain uses TRBV6-4 with TRBJ2-2; no definite D call. V was trimmed by 3 bases and J by 1 base, leaving 3 bases between them. Germline V CDR1 and CDR2: MRHNA, SNTAGT. This CDR3 spans 13 amino acids. The CDR3 nucleotides read TGTGCCAGCAGTGAGGGGAACACCGGGGAGCTGTTTTTT. Translating it yields CASSEGNTGELFF.

This chain connects TRBV19 to TRBJ2-5; TRBD1 matches at 11 bases. CDR1 is LNHDA and CDR2 is SQIVND in the germline V gene (reference sequence). There are 16 residues in the CDR3. J lost 2 bases, V lost 5 bases, and 7 bases had no gene match. CDR3 amino acids: CASSPRRDRGQETQYF. The CDR3 DNA reads as TGTGCCAGTAGTCCACGCCGGGACAGGGGGCAAGAGACCCAGTACTTC.

The chain combines TRBV5-1 with TRBJ2-7; 14 bases align to TRBD2. V lost 3 bases and J lost 1; bases outside the gene matches: 12. This CDR3 is 19 amino acids long. The germline V gene encodes CDR1 SGHRS and CDR2 YFSETQ. The DNA of the CDR3 is TGCGCCAGCAGCTCCGAGGGACTAGCGGGAGTGGTGGATTCCTACGAGCAGTACTTC. Protein: CASSSEGLAGVVDSYEQYF.

The chain couples TRBV7-9 to TRBJ1-2, with unresolved D. V was pared by 5 bases and J by 1 base, with 20 bases between. CDR1 is SEHNR, CDR2 FQNEAQ, per germline (reference sequence). The CDR3 totals 17 residues. This CDR3 reads CASSLPPYTLRNYGYTF. CDR3 nucleotide sequence: TGTGCCAGCAGCCTACCCCCCTACACGCTGCGTAACTATGGCTACACCTTC.

The rearrangement uses TRBV14 and TRBJ1-2, with D tentatively TRBD1 (5 bases). Between the trimmed V and J ends, which lost 0 bases and 3 bases, there was a span of 11 bases. The CDR3 has 15 residues. Germline lookup yields CDR1 SGHDN and CDR2 FVKESK. CDR3 nucleotide sequence: TGTGCCAGCAGCCAAGAAGGGGTTGGTTACTATGGCTACACCTTC. Residues: CASSQEGVGYYGYTF.

The V and J genes are TRBV6-5 and TRBJ2-2; a weak D match, TRBD1 (6 bases). The CDR3 runs to 13 residues. Trimming left V 11 bases short and J 4 bases short, with 14 bases between. Germline values: CDR1 MNHEY, CDR2 SVGAGI. The CDR3 DNA is TGTGCCGCCGGACAGTTCCCCACCGGGGAGCTGTTTTTT. It encodes CAAGQFPTGELFF.

This chain links TRBV6-5 with TRBJ1-6; TRBD1 aligns across 9 bases. The germline CDR1 and CDR2 sequences are MNHEY and SVGAGI. Unmatched junction bases numbered 4, after V lost 8 bases and J lost 8 bases. CDR3 length: 13 residues. DNA of the CDR3: TGTGCCAGCCACGGACAGGGGCATTCACCCCTCCACTTT. It codes for CASHGQGHSPLHF.

There are a few counts of this clone. This chain joins TRBV10-1 and TRBJ1-1; D call uncertain. The CDR3 has 13 amino acids. V shed 3 bases and J shed 1 base, with 6 bases lying between them. Germline V CDR1 and CDR2: WNHNN, SYGVQD (reference sequence). In nucleotides, the CDR3 is TGCGCCAGCAGTGATCAGGCGAACACTGAAGCTTTCTTT. Its translation is CASSDQANTEAFF.

This chain connects TRBV12-3 or TRBV12-4 to TRBJ1-1; D remains ambiguous. V lost 3 bases, J lost 1 base, and 6 bases lay in between. CDR3 length: 13 amino acids. CDR3 DNA sequence: TGTGCCAGCAGTTTGGCCAGGAACACTGAAGCTTTCTTT. It is translated as CASSLARNTEAFF.

The chain is built from TRBV7-9 and TRBJ1-4; D possibly corresponds to TRBD1 (6 bases). The germline gives CDR1 SEHNR, CDR2 FQNEAQ (reference sequence). The ends were cut back, 8 bases at V and 6 bases at J, with 19 bases in the middle. The CDR3 sequence is 15 residues long. CDR3 sequence reads: CASLGWGQEDEKLFF. CDR3 nucleotides: TGTGCCAGCCTCGGGTGGGGGCAGGAAGATGAAAAACTGTTTTTT.

The chain combines TRBV7-9 with TRBJ2-3; D is uncertain. Trimming shortened V by 5 bases and J by 4 bases, and 19 bases separated the two germline ends. The CDR3 spans 16 residues. CDR1 and CDR2 from the germline V gene are SEHNR and FQNEAQ (reference sequence). The CDR3 here is CASSPRRAAPSDTQYF. CDR3 nucleotide sequence: TGTGCCAGCAGCCCACGCCGGGCTGCCCCCTCAGATACGCAGTATTTT.

The chain uses TRBV4-2 and TRBJ2-3; D gene uncertain. V lost 3 bases and J lost 0, with 13 bases in between. This CDR3 region has 16 residues. The V gene's germline CDR1 is LGHNA and CDR2 YNFKEQ. CDR3 residues: CASSHEATTSTDTQYF. The CDR3 nucleotides read TGTGCCAGCAGCCACGAGGCGACCACTAGCACAGATACGCAGTATTTT.